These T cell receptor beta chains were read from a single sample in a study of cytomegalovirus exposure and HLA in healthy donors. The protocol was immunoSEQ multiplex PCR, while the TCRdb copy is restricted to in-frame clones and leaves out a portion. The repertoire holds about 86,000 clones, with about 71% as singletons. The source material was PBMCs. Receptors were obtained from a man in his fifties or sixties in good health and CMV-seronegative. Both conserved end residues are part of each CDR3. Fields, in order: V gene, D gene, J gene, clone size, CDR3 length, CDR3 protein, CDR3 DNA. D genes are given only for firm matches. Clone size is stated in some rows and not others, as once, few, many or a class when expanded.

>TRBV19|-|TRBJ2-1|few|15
CASSEDTSWGNEQFF
TGTGCCAGTAGTGAGGACACGAGTTGGGGCAATGAGCAGTTCTTC
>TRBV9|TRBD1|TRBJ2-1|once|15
CASSKGQASYNEQFF
TGTGCCAGCAGCAAGGGACAGGCTTCCTACAATGAGCAGTTCTTC
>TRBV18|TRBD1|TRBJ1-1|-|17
CASSPGTGVMISTEAFF
TGTGCCAGCTCACCCGGGACAGGGGTCATGATTAGCACTGAAGCTTTCTTT
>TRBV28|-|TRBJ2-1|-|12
CASSVRGYEQFF
TGTGCCAGCAGTGTGCGGGGTTATGAGCAGTTCTTC
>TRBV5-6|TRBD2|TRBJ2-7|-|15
CASSKWGGKTYEQYF
TGTGCCAGCAGCAAATGGGGGGGGAAGACCTACGAGCAGTACTTC
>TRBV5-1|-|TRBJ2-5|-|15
CASSSDSIGGETQYF
TGCGCCAGCAGCTCGGACTCTATTGGTGGGGAGACCCAGTACTTC
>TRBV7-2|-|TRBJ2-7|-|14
CATLDSYQKYEQYF
TGTGCCACCCTCGACTCCTACCAAAAGTACGAGCAGTACTTC
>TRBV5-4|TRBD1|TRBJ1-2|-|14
CASSVGQFRYGYTF
TGTGCCAGCAGCGTGGGACAGTTCCGCTATGGCTACACCTTC
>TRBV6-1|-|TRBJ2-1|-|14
CASSDDRDYNEQFF
TGTGCCAGCAGTGATGACAGAGACTACAATGAGCAGTTCTTC
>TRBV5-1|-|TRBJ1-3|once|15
CASSTEPFSGNTIYF
TGCGCCAGCAGTACAGAACCTTTCTCTGGAAACACCATATATTTT
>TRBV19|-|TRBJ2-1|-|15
CASSQQNAGNNEQFF
TGTGCCAGTAGCCAACAAAATGCGGGGAACAATGAGCAGTTCTTC
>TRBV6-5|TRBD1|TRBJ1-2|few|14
CASSLTQGKNGYTF
TGTGCCAGCAGTCTCACACAGGGGAAGAATGGCTACACCTTC
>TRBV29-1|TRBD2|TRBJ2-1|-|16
CSVEEGIAGAYNEQFF
TGCAGCGTTGAAGAGGGGATAGCGGGGGCTTACAATGAGCAGTTCTTC
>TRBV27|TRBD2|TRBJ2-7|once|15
CASSWTSGSLNAQYF
TGTGCCAGCAGTTGGACTAGCGGGAGCCTTAACGCGCAGTACTTC
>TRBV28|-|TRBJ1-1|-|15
CASSPNREGDTEAFF
TGTGCCAGCAGTCCTAACAGGGAGGGGGACACTGAAGCTTTCTTT
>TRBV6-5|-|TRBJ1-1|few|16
CASSYSQGKGYTEAFF
TGTGCCAGCAGTTACTCCCAGGGGAAGGGTTACACTGAAGCTTTCTTT
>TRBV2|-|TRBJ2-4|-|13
CASSVTSENIQYF
TGTGCCAGCAGTGTGACATCAGAAAACATTCAGTACTTC
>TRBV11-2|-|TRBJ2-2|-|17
CASSPPTGLSNTGELFF
TGTGCCAGCAGCCCCCCCACGGGACTGTCGAACACCGGGGAGCTGTTTTTT
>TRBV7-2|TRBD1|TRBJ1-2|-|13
CASSSPGQWGYTF
TGTGCCAGCAGCTCTCCGGGACAGTGGGGCTACACCTTC
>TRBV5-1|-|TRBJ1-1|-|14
CASSLDGGNTEAFF
TGCGCCAGCAGCTTGGACGGGGGGAACACTGAAGCTTTCTTT
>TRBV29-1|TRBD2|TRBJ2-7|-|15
CSAEAVTGTIYEQYF
TGCAGCGCCGAGGCAGTCACCGGGACTATCTACGAGCAGTACTTC
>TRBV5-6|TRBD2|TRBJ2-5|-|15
CASSTTSGSGETQYF
TGTGCCAGCAGCACCACTAGCGGGAGCGGGGAGACCCAGTACTTC
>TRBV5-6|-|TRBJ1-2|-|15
CASSSIDERDYGYTF
TGTGCCAGCAGTTCTATTGACGAGAGGGACTATGGCTACACCTTC
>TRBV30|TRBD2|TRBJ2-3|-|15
CAWIGGMGGLPTQYF
TGTGCCTGGATTGGAGGGATGGGGGGACTACCAACGCAGTATTTT
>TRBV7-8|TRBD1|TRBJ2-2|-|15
CASSARQGNTGELFF
TGTGCCAGCAGCGCCCGACAGGGAAACACCGGGGAGCTGTTTTTT
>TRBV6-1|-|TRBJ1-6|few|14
CARALDQVNSPLHF
TGTGCCAGGGCCTTAGATCAGGTGAATTCACCCCTCCACTTT
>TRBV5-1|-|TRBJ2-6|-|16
CASSLGVRAGANVLTF
TGCGCCAGCAGCTTGGGGGTCAGGGCTGGGGCCAACGTCCTGACTTTC
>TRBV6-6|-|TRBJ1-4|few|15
CASLGQGRGVEKLFF
TGTGCCAGCCTGGGGCAAGGCAGGGGTGTTGAAAAACTGTTTTTT
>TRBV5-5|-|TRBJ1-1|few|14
CASSLAGVSTEAFF
TGTGCCAGCAGCTTGGCAGGGGTCAGCACTGAAGCTTTCTTT
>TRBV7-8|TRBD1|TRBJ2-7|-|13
CASSLGQTGEQYF
TGTGCCAGCAGCCTGGGACAGACGGGGGAGCAGTACTTC
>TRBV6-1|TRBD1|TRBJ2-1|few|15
CASSPQGASYNEQFF
TGTGCCAGCAGTCCTCAGGGGGCCTCCTACAATGAGCAGTTCTTC